The rows below give T cell receptor beta chains drawn from one sample of a study of T-cell reconstitution after alpha-beta-depleted transplantation in children. TCRdb called the PCR reads again in MiXCR, with one record for every CDR3 protein. The sample gives fewer than 120,000 distinct CDR3 sequences, about a tenth of which show up once; roughly 8% is in the top ten. This specimen was PBMCs from the stem cell graft donor, taken from the stem cell graft. These receptors all stem from a human donor who donated a stem cell graft to a child with acute lymphoblastic leukemia. Each CDR3 is given with its conserved first and last residue. The D gene is left open where the match is weak. Only some rows state a clone size, as once, few, many or a class for expanded clones.

TRBV10-3	TRBJ1-1	many	-	TGTGCCATCAGCCAAAATCTCCCTCGACGGGGAACTGAAGCTTTCTTT	CAISQNLPRRGTEAFF
TRBV12-3/TRBV12-4	TRBJ2-1	-	-	TGTGCCAGCAGTTTAGCGTGGGCTAGCGTCTACAATGAGCAGTTCTTC	CASSLAWASVYNEQFF
TRBV3-1	TRBJ2-1	-	TRBD2	TGTGCCTCCACCCAACCGTGGACTAGCGGGGGGGCCGGCAATGAGCAGTTCTTC	CASTQPWTSGGAGNEQFF
TRBV20-1	TRBJ2-7	many	TRBD2	TGCAGTGCTAGCCAACCCTCGGGACTACCGCCCTACGAGCAGTACTTC	CSASQPSGLPPYEQYF
TRBV5-6	TRBJ2-7	many	-	TGTGCCAGCAGCTTGGACAGGGCGTACGAGCAGTACTTC	CASSLDRAYEQYF
TRBV20-1	TRBJ2-7	many	-	TGCAGTGCTAGTTTTGACGGGGGATCCTACGAGCAGTACTTC	CSASFDGGSYEQYF
TRBV12-3/TRBV12-4	TRBJ2-3	many	-	TGTGCCAGCAGTTTGTGGGGTGCGCTAAGCACAGATACGCAGTATTTT	CASSLWGALSTDTQYF
TRBV5-1	TRBJ1-3	many	-	TGCGCCAGCAGCTTGATGGATTCTGGAAACACCATATATTTT	CASSLMDSGNTIYF
TRBV5-1	TRBJ2-3	many	TRBD2	TGCGCCAGCAGCTTGGGGAGCGGGGGGCGAGATACGCAGTATTTT	CASSLGSGGRDTQYF
TRBV3-1	TRBJ2-5	many	TRBD2	TGTGCCAGCAGCCAAGATACGACTAGCGGGTCCCAAGAGACCCAGTACTTC	CASSQDTTSGSQETQYF
TRBV18	TRBJ1-4	many	TRBD1	TGTGCCAGCTCACCCGGGACAGGGCGTGAAAAACTGTTTTTT	CASSPGTGREKLFF
TRBV9	TRBJ2-1	once	-	TGTGCCAGCAGTGGTACTATCGGGAGCGTCGATGAGCAGTTCTTC	CASSGTIGSVDEQFF
TRBV15	TRBJ2-5	many	-	TGTGCCACTCGTGAGGGAGGCACCGCACAAGAGACCCAGTACTTC	CATREGGTAQETQYF
TRBV7-2	TRBJ1-5	many	TRBD1	TGTGCCAGCAGACTCACAGGGGGAGCAGGCAATCAGCCCCAGCATTTT	CASRLTGGAGNQPQHF
TRBV10-3	TRBJ2-5	many	TRBD2	TGTGCCATCAGTCGGGGGGGTCCCCAAGAGACCCAGTACTTC	CAISRGGPQETQYF
TRBV4-3	TRBJ2-2	many	TRBD2	TGCGCCAGCAGCCAAGGGACTAGCGGGATCAACACCGGGGAGCTGTTTTTT	CASSQGTSGINTGELFF
TRBV7-2	TRBJ2-2	many	-	TGTGCCAGCAGCTACAGGGTAGGGGCCACCGGGGAGCTGTTTTTT	CASSYRVGATGELFF
TRBV6-2/TRBV6-3	TRBJ2-1	many	TRBD2	TGTGCCAGCACTTCCCGGGGACTAGCGGGATACAATGAGCAGTTCTTC	CASTSRGLAGYNEQFF
TRBV4-1	TRBJ1-5	many	TRBD1	TGCGCCAGCAGCCAAGGACGGACAGGGGTCAATCAGCCCCAGCATTTT	CASSQGRTGVNQPQHF
TRBV5-1	TRBJ2-5	many	-	TGCGCCAGCAGCTTGGGACAGTACCAAGAGACCCAGTACTTC	CASSLGQYQETQYF
TRBV18	TRBJ2-3	many	TRBD2	TGTGCCAGCTCACCACCGGGACTAGCGGGAGATACGCAGTATTTT	CASSPPGLAGDTQYF
TRBV9	TRBJ2-3	many	-	TGTGCCAGCAGCGGATACGGGACAGATACGCAGTATTTT	CASSGYGTDTQYF
TRBV7-9	TRBJ2-5	many	TRBD2	TGTGCCAGCAGCATTCAACTAGCGGGATCAGAGACCCAGTACTTC	CASSIQLAGSETQYF
TRBV5-1	TRBJ2-1	many	TRBD1	TGCGCCAGTGGACAGGGGGCCCTTGAGCAGTTCTTC	CASGQGALEQFF
TRBV4-3	TRBJ1-3	many	-	TGCGCCAGCAGCCAAGGTTCTTCGGCCTTTGGAAACACCATATATTTT	CASSQGSSAFGNTIYF
TRBV3-1	TRBJ2-1	-	TRBD2	TGTGCCATCTGTCATACTAGCGGGGGGGGCAGGGGGCCCCTCAATGAGCAGTTCTTC	CAICHTSGGGRGPLNEQFF
TRBV20-1	TRBJ2-7	many	-	TGCAGTGCCAGGAGGGGGTACGAGCAGTACTTC	CSARRGYEQYF